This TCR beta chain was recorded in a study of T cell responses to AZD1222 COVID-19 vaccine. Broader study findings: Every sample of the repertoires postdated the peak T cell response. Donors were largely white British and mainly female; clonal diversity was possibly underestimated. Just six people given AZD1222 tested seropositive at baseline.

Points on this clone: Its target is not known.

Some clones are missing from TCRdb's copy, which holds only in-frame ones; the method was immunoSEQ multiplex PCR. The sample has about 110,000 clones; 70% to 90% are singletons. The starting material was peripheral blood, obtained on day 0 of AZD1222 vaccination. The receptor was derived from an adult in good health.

CDR3 DNA: TGTGCCAGCAGCGATCCGGGACACCGGACCGGGGAGCTGTTTTTT. It encodes CASSDPGHRTGELFF. This chain connects TRBV5-8 to TRBJ2-2; D perhaps matches TRBD1 (6 bases). CDR1 is SGHTS and CDR2 is YDEGEE in the germline V gene. This CDR3 contains 15 residues. Between the trimmed V and J ends, which lost 4 bases and 5 bases, there was a span of 15 bases.